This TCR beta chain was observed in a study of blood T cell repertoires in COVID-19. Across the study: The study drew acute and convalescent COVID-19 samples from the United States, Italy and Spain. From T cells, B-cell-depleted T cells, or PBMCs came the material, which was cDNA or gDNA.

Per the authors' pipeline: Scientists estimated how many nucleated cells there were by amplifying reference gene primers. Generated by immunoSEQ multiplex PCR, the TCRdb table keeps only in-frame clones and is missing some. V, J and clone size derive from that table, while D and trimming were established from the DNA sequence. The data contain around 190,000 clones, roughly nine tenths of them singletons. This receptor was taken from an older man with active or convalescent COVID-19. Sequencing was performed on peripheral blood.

Written as DNA, the CDR3 is TGCAGCGTTGATAGGTACAGGGTCCATCATAGAATGAGCAATCAGCCCCAGCATTTT. Translation gives CSVDRYRVHHRMSNQPQHF. The chain has TRBV29-1 and TRBJ1-5; D may be TRBD1 (6 bases). Trimming stripped 3 bases from V and 1 base from J, with 25 bases between. This CDR3 has 19 amino acids. In germline, CDR1 is SQVTM, CDR2 ANQGSEA.